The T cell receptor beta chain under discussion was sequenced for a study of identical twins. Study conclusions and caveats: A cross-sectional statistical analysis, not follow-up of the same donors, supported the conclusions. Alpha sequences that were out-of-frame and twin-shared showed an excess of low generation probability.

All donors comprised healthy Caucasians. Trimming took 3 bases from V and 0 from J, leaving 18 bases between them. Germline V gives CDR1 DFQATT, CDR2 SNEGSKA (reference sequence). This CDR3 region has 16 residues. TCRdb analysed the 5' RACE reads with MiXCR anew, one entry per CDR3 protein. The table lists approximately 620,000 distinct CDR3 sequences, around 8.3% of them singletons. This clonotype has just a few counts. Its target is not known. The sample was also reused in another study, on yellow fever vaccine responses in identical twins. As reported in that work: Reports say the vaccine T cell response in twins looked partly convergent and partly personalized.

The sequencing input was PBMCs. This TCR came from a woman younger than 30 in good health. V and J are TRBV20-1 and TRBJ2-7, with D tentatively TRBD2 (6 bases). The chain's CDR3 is CSASFFPGLTSYEQYF. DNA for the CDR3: TGCAGTGCTAGTTTTTTTCCGGGACTCACCTCCTACGAGCAGTACTTC.